This record covers a single T cell receptor (beta chain). V was shortened by 1 base and J by 7 bases, with 18 bases between the two germline ends. Germline values: CDR1 SGHRS, CDR2 YFSETQ. This CDR3 has 15 amino acids. Only in-frame clones appear in the TCRdb table, and some are missing; sequencing was by immunoSEQ multiplex PCR. The data contain about 480,000 clones, around nine tenths of them singletons. The sample is drawn from a study of blood T cell repertoires in COVID-19. Study background: Sites across the United States, Italy and Spain contributed samples from acute and convalescent COVID-19. Nucleic acid was either cDNA or gDNA, and it came from T cells, B-cell-depleted T cells, or PBMCs.

Sequencing was performed on PBMCs or T cells enriched from blood (not recorded which). The TCR was taken from a woman aged 60-75 years who had recovered from COVID-19. The V and J genes are TRBV5-1 and TRBJ2-7; the D gene is possibly TRBD1 (6 bases). The CDR3 region is CASSLLNREVGEQYF. The CDR3 coding sequence is TGCGCCAGCAGCTTGTTGAACAGGGAAGTTGGAGAGCAGTACTTC. Full variable domain (missing parts from reference TRBV5-1 and TRBJ2-7): KAGVTQTPRYLIKTRGQQVTLSCSPISGHRSVSWYQQTPGQGLQFLFEYFSETQRNKGNFPGRFSGRQFSNSRSEMNVSTLELGDSALYLCASSLLNREVGEQYFGPGTRLTVT.